These T cell receptor beta chains were read from a single sample in a study of blood T cell repertoires in COVID-19. Clones were read by immunoSEQ multiplex PCR, and TCRdb kept only the in-frame ones, dropping some. The profile shows 230,000 or so clones, about 79% of them singletons. Input material: peripheral blood. The receptors shown here come from a man in his forties or fifties who had recovered from COVID-19. The CDR3 runs from the conserved cysteine through the conserved F or W. The D gene is left open where the match is weak. Some rows mark clone size as missing; the rest say once, few, many or name a class of expanded clone.

CDR3 protein: CASSPAAVNTEAFF
CDR3 DNA: TGTGCCAGCAGCCCAGCGGCCGTGAACACTGAAGCTTTCTTT
J gene: TRBJ1-1
CDR3 length: 14
V gene: TRBV13
clone size: NA
D gene: NA

CDR3 protein: CASSSTGFQWFF
CDR3 DNA: TGTGCCAGCAGCTCGACAGGTTTTCAGTGGTTCTTC
J gene: TRBJ2-1
CDR3 length: 12
V gene: TRBV7-9
clone size: NA
D gene: NA

CDR3 protein: CASRIQGENTEAFF
CDR3 DNA: TGTGCCAGCAGGATACAGGGGGAGAACACTGAAGCTTTCTTT
J gene: TRBJ1-1
CDR3 length: 14
V gene: TRBV6-5
clone size: NA
D gene: TRBD1

CDR3 protein: CASSSQTSSYDEQFF
CDR3 DNA: TGTGCCAGCAGCTCCCAGACTAGTAGTTATGATGAGCAGTTCTTC
J gene: TRBJ2-1
CDR3 length: 15
V gene: TRBV7-2
clone size: NA
D gene: NA

CDR3 protein: CASSSHGTSGDLAKNIQYF
CDR3 DNA: TGTGCCAGCAGCTCCCACGGGACTAGCGGAGATCTAGCCAAAAACATTCAGTACTTC
J gene: TRBJ2-4
CDR3 length: 19
V gene: TRBV11-2
clone size: NA
D gene: TRBD2

CDR3 protein: CAWRDTSGLGRFF
CDR3 DNA: TGTGCCTGGAGAGACACTTCAGGTTTGGGTAGGTTCTTC
J gene: TRBJ2-1
CDR3 length: 13
V gene: TRBV30
clone size: NA
D gene: NA

CDR3 protein: CASNTGNTGELFF
CDR3 DNA: TGTGCCAGCAACACGGGTAACACCGGGGAGCTGTTTTTT
J gene: TRBJ2-2
CDR3 length: 13
V gene: TRBV6-5
clone size: NA
D gene: NA

CDR3 protein: CASSSIREDYGYTF
CDR3 DNA: TGTGCCAGCAGCTCCATTCGGGAGGACTATGGCTACACCTTC
J gene: TRBJ1-2
CDR3 length: 14
V gene: TRBV11-3
clone size: NA
D gene: NA

CDR3 protein: CASRLDRGYEQYF
CDR3 DNA: TGTGCCAGCAGACTGGACAGGGGGTACGAGCAGTACTTC
J gene: TRBJ2-7
CDR3 length: 13
V gene: TRBV6-5
clone size: NA
D gene: TRBD1

CDR3 protein: CASRQGARDEQYF
CDR3 DNA: TGTGCCTCCCGACAGGGGGCGAGGGACGAGCAGTACTTC
J gene: TRBJ2-7
CDR3 length: 13
V gene: TRBV30
clone size: NA
D gene: TRBD1

CDR3 protein: CAISEGGSNYGYTF
CDR3 DNA: TGTGCCATCAGTGAGGGAGGTAGTAACTATGGCTACACCTTC
J gene: TRBJ1-2
CDR3 length: 14
V gene: TRBV10-3
clone size: NA
D gene: NA

CDR3 protein: CASSLDREGAEAFF
CDR3 DNA: TGCGCCAGCAGCTTGGACAGGGAAGGGGCTGAAGCTTTCTTT
J gene: TRBJ1-1
CDR3 length: 14
V gene: TRBV5-1
clone size: NA
D gene: NA

CDR3 protein: CASSEDRVTQNTEAFF
CDR3 DNA: TGTGCCAGCAGTGAAGACAGGGTTACTCAAAACACTGAAGCTTTCTTT
J gene: TRBJ1-1
CDR3 length: 16
V gene: TRBV2
clone size: NA
D gene: NA

CDR3 protein: CAWKSSGNTIYF
CDR3 DNA: TGTGCCTGGAAGAGCTCTGGAAACACCATATATTTT
J gene: TRBJ1-3
CDR3 length: 12
V gene: TRBV30
clone size: NA
D gene: NA

CDR3 protein: CASSHLPGDSSYNEQFF
CDR3 DNA: TGCGCCAGCAGCCACCTACCCGGGGACAGCTCCTACAATGAGCAGTTCTTC
J gene: TRBJ2-1
CDR3 length: 17
V gene: TRBV4-3
clone size: NA
D gene: TRBD1

CDR3 protein: CASRDRASSYNEQFF
CDR3 DNA: TGCGCCAGCAGAGACAGGGCCAGCTCCTACAATGAGCAGTTCTTC
J gene: TRBJ2-1
CDR3 length: 15
V gene: TRBV10-2
clone size: NA
D gene: TRBD1

CDR3 protein: CASSLAWGGEGYTF
CDR3 DNA: TGTGCCAGCAGCTTGGCTTGGGGAGGTGAGGGCTACACCTTC
J gene: TRBJ1-2
CDR3 length: 14
V gene: TRBV5-4
clone size: NA
D gene: NA

CDR3 protein: CSVSVDRGVEAFF
CDR3 DNA: TGCAGCGTTAGTGTTGACAGGGGTGTAGAAGCTTTCTTT
J gene: TRBJ1-1
CDR3 length: 13
V gene: TRBV29-1
clone size: NA
D gene: TRBD1

CDR3 protein: CASSSLIGGTQYF
CDR3 DNA: TGCGCCAGCAGCTCCCTGATAGGGGGGACCCAGTACTTC
J gene: TRBJ2-5
CDR3 length: 13
V gene: TRBV5-1
clone size: NA
D gene: NA

CDR3 protein: CASSTPIDSLNTEAFF
CDR3 DNA: TGTGCCAGTAGTACACCCATCGACAGCCTGAACACTGAAGCTTTCTTT
J gene: TRBJ1-1
CDR3 length: 16
V gene: TRBV19
clone size: NA
D gene: NA

CDR3 protein: CASSIDRDTYNEQFF
CDR3 DNA: TGTGCCAGTAGTATAGATCGGGACACGTACAATGAGCAGTTCTTC
J gene: TRBJ2-1
CDR3 length: 15
V gene: TRBV19
clone size: NA
D gene: NA

CDR3 protein: CASVGSNQPQHF
CDR3 DNA: TGTGCCAGCGTCGGGAGCAATCAGCCCCAGCATTTT
J gene: TRBJ1-5
CDR3 length: 12
V gene: TRBV6-6
clone size: few
D gene: NA

CDR3 protein: CAISESRNEQFF
CDR3 DNA: TGTGCCATCAGTGAGTCGCGGAATGAGCAGTTCTTC
J gene: TRBJ2-1
CDR3 length: 12
V gene: TRBV10-3
clone size: few
D gene: NA

CDR3 protein: CASSHRDRENEKLFF
CDR3 DNA: TGCGCCAGCAGCCATAGGGACAGGGAGAATGAAAAACTGTTTTTT
J gene: TRBJ1-4
CDR3 length: 15
V gene: TRBV4-1
clone size: once
D gene: TRBD1

CDR3 protein: CATRTSGTSTDTQYF
CDR3 DNA: TGTGCCACCCGGACTAGCGGGACGAGCACAGATACGCAGTATTTT
J gene: TRBJ2-3
CDR3 length: 15
V gene: TRBV10-3
clone size: NA
D gene: TRBD2

CDR3 protein: CASSQVTTVNTGELFF
CDR3 DNA: TGTGCCAGCAGCCAAGTTACCACAGTGAACACCGGGGAGCTGTTTTTT
J gene: TRBJ2-2
CDR3 length: 16
V gene: TRBV3-1/TRBV3-2
clone size: NA
D gene: NA

CDR3 protein: CASSLDGGSGANVLTF
CDR3 DNA: TGCGCCAGCAGCTTGGATGGCGGGTCTGGGGCCAACGTCCTGACTTTC
J gene: TRBJ2-6
CDR3 length: 16
V gene: TRBV5-1
clone size: NA
D gene: NA

CDR3 protein: CASSFDPISGVYEQYF
CDR3 DNA: TGTGCCAGCAGCTTTGATCCTATAAGCGGGGTCTACGAGCAGTACTTC
J gene: TRBJ2-7
CDR3 length: 16
V gene: TRBV5-4
clone size: once
D gene: TRBD2

CDR3 protein: CASSQEAGDTYNEQFF
CDR3 DNA: TGCGCCAGCAGCCAAGAGGCAGGGGACACCTACAATGAGCAGTTCTTC
J gene: TRBJ2-1
CDR3 length: 16
V gene: TRBV4-3
clone size: NA
D gene: NA

CDR3 protein: CASSDRGGYNEQFF
CDR3 DNA: TGCGCCAGCAGTGACCGGGGGGGATACAATGAGCAGTTCTTC
J gene: TRBJ2-1
CDR3 length: 14
V gene: TRBV10-1
clone size: NA
D gene: TRBD2

CDR3 protein: CSVDPTNYGYTF
CDR3 DNA: TGCAGCGTTGACCCTACTAACTATGGCTACACCTTC
J gene: TRBJ1-2
CDR3 length: 12
V gene: TRBV29-1
clone size: few
D gene: NA

CDR3 protein: CASSLGLNNEQFF
CDR3 DNA: TGTGCCAGCAGCTTAGGACTGAACAATGAGCAGTTCTTC
J gene: TRBJ2-1
CDR3 length: 13
V gene: TRBV11-3
clone size: NA
D gene: NA

CDR3 protein: CASSLLRDITDTQYF
CDR3 DNA: TGTGCCAGCAGCTTGCTCAGGGATATAACAGATACGCAGTATTTT
J gene: TRBJ2-3
CDR3 length: 15
V gene: TRBV5-6
clone size: NA
D gene: NA

CDR3 protein: CASSPRTGVLEQYF
CDR3 DNA: TGTGCCAGCAGCCCCCGGACAGGCGTCCTCGAGCAGTACTTC
J gene: TRBJ2-7
CDR3 length: 14
V gene: TRBV9
clone size: few
D gene: TRBD1

CDR3 protein: CASSQALVAIRNEQFF
CDR3 DNA: TGTGCCAGCAGCCAAGCGTTGGTAGCTATTCGGAATGAGCAGTTCTTC
J gene: TRBJ2-1
CDR3 length: 16
V gene: TRBV3-1/TRBV3-2
clone size: NA
D gene: NA

CDR3 protein: CAWSVRGPGLAGSNEQFF
CDR3 DNA: TGTGCCTGGAGTGTAAGGGGTCCGGGACTAGCGGGAAGCAATGAGCAGTTCTTC
J gene: TRBJ2-1
CDR3 length: 18
V gene: TRBV30
clone size: NA
D gene: TRBD2

CDR3 protein: CASSIRTATEQYF
CDR3 DNA: TGTGCCAGCAGCATCAGGACAGCGACCGAGCAGTACTTC
J gene: TRBJ2-7
CDR3 length: 13
V gene: TRBV5-6
clone size: NA
D gene: NA

CDR3 protein: CASSYSQGQETQYF
CDR3 DNA: TGTGCCAGCAGTTACTCCCAGGGGCAAGAGACCCAGTACTTC
J gene: TRBJ2-5
CDR3 length: 14
V gene: TRBV6-6
clone size: NA
D gene: NA

CDR3 protein: CASSQGWQNTEAFF
CDR3 DNA: TGTGCCAGCAGCCAAGGTTGGCAGAACACTGAAGCTTTCTTT
J gene: TRBJ1-1
CDR3 length: 14
V gene: TRBV3-1/TRBV3-2
clone size: NA
D gene: NA

CDR3 protein: CASSPRDTNQPQHF
CDR3 DNA: TGTGCCAGCTCACCACGGGACACGAATCAGCCCCAGCATTTT
J gene: TRBJ1-5
CDR3 length: 14
V gene: TRBV18
clone size: NA
D gene: NA

CDR3 protein: CASSRPSGGRQETQYF
CDR3 DNA: TGTGCCAGCAGCCGACCTAGCGGGGGCCGCCAAGAGACCCAGTACTTC
J gene: TRBJ2-5
CDR3 length: 16
V gene: TRBV27
clone size: NA
D gene: TRBD2

CDR3 protein: CASSLGTDREKYF
CDR3 DNA: TGTGCCAGCAGCCTGGGGACTGACAGGGAAAAGTACTTC
J gene: TRBJ2-7
CDR3 length: 13
V gene: TRBV5-5
clone size: NA
D gene: NA

CDR3 protein: CASIQVAFGTAEFF
CDR3 DNA: NA
J gene: TRBJ1-2
CDR3 length: 14
V gene: TRBV6-5
clone size: once
D gene: NA

CDR3 protein: CASSPRDRISYGYTF
CDR3 DNA: TGTGCCAGCAGCCCACGGGACAGGATCAGCTATGGCTACACCTTC
J gene: TRBJ1-2
CDR3 length: 15
V gene: TRBV7-9
clone size: NA
D gene: TRBD1

CDR3 protein: CASSSPRGEGEQYF
CDR3 DNA: TGTGCCAGCAGCTCCCCCAGGGGAGAGGGCGAGCAGTACTTC
J gene: TRBJ2-7
CDR3 length: 14
V gene: TRBV21-1
clone size: NA
D gene: NA

CDR3 protein: CASMSWSSYEQYF
CDR3 DNA: TGTGCCAGCATGTCGTGGAGCTCCTACGAGCAGTACTTC
J gene: TRBJ2-7
CDR3 length: 13
V gene: TRBV6-5
clone size: NA
D gene: NA